Presented here are 18 T cell receptor beta chains from one specimen sequenced in a study of blood T cells in healthy people across ages. Sample-barcoded 5' priming and a J-beta primer mix drove a second PCR of roughly 7 to 11 cycles. TCRdb fed the 5' RACE reads into MiXCR, producing one record per CDR3 protein. This sample has around 1,600,000 distinct CDR3 sequences, with 35% to 45% found just once. Material: blood. The receptors come from a young woman in good health.

Here the CDR3 DNA reads TGCAGTGCTAATGCGGGACAGGGATCCGAGGGCTACACCTTC. Protein: CSANAGQGSEGYTF. V usage is TRBV20-1 and J usage is TRBJ1-2; 9 bases align to TRBD1. The CDR3 sequence is 14 residues long. Germline V CDR1 and CDR2: DFQATT, SNEGSKA (reference sequence). The J segment lost 8 bases and the V segment lost 4 bases, leaving 11 bases of the junction unmatched.

This clonotype occurred once. This sequence joins TRBV6-5 and TRBJ2-5, with D perhaps being TRBD1 or TRBD2 (5 bases each). The CDR3 is 15 amino acids. The V end lost 0 bases, the J end lost 2 bases, and 10 bases lay between the germline ends. The germline V gene has CDR1 MNHEY and CDR2 SVGAGI. CDR3 nucleotides: TGTGCCAGCAGTTACTCGGGACGGGAACAAGAGACCCAGTACTTC. Encoded protein: CASSYSGREQETQYF.

The chain carries TRBV6-1 and TRBJ2-7; D remains unclear. The CDR3 is made up of 16 amino acids. Trimming removed 4 bases at V and 7 bases at J, with 23 bases between. CDR1 and CDR2 from the germline V gene are MNHNS and SASEGT. CDR3 residues: CASSGNFELVYNEQYF. CDR3 nucleotides: TGTGCCAGCAGTGGAAACTTCGAGCTCGTCTACAATGAGCAGTACTTC.

The rearrangement joins TRBV7-2 to TRBJ2-4; D remains ambiguous. The DNA end favors TRBJ2-7, so the J call may be wrong. This CDR3 comprises 13 residues. Germline CDR1 SGHTA, CDR2 FQGNSA. CDR3 loop: CASSFLFPDEQYF. The CDR3 DNA reads TGTGCCAGCAGCTTTTTGTTCCCCGACGAGCAGTACTTC.

The rearrangement uses TRBV10-3 and TRBJ2-3, with TRBD1 as a possible D gene (6 bases). The CDR3 sequence is 13 residues long. V lost 6 bases and J lost 0, with 7 bases in between. Germline CDR1 ENHRY, CDR2 SYGVKD. The CDR3 loop reads CAIRGASTDTQYF. The CDR3 nucleotides are TGTGCCATCAGGGGGGCGAGCACAGATACGCAGTATTTT.

This clonotype turned up a few times. The chain couples TRBV21-1 to TRBJ2-7; the table's D call of TRBD2 was not tested on the DNA. TRBV21-1 is termed a pseudogene. The CDR3 is 17 amino acids. The CDR3 DNA is TGTGCCAGCAGCAAAGAGTCTGGCGGGAGGTGGTCCTACGAGCAGTACTTC. This encodes CASSKESGGRWSYEQYF.

Turning to this clonotype: A junction end diverges from the germline sequence, so it may reflect a read error. The V gene is TRBV7-7, the J gene TRBJ1-1; D is perhaps TRBD1 (5 bases). Germline V CDR1 and CDR2: SSHAT, FNYEAQ (reference sequence). This CDR3 has 13 amino acids. CDR3 nucleotides: TGTGCTAGCAGCTGGGACGCGAACACTGAAGCTTTCTTT. It encodes CASSWDANTEAFF.

The chain is built from TRBV3-1 and TRBJ1-1, with 12 positions matching TRBD1. Looked up from germline, CDR1 is LGHDT and CDR2 is YNNKEL (reference sequence). V was clipped by 4 bases and J by 4 bases; unmatched bases: 4. There are 15 residues in the CDR3. CDR3 coding DNA: TGTGCCAGCAGCCGTTGGGACAGGGGGCCCACTGAAGCTTTCTTT. Translated: CASSRWDRGPTEAFF.

This clonotype was detected ten times or more. The rearrangement uses TRBV27 and TRBJ2-7; perhaps TRBD2 as D (5 bases). Trimming took 4 bases from V and 0 from J, leaving 13 bases between them. CDR3 length: 15 residues. The V gene's germline CDR1 is MNHEY and CDR2 SMNVEV (reference sequence). CDR3 sequence reads: CASSSRTGSSYEQYF. CDR3 nucleotide sequence: TGTGCCAGCAGTTCCAGGACGGGGAGCTCCTACGAGCAGTACTTC.

The chain has TRBV6-5 and TRBJ2-1; D is possibly TRBD1 (5 bases). CDR1 and CDR2 (germline): MNHEY, SVGAGI. The CDR3 is 14 amino acids. With 2 bases removed from V and 8 bases from J, the gap between germline ends came to 13 bases. As DNA, the CDR3 is TGTGCCAGCAGTTACGCGTCAGGGAAGGATGAGCAGTTCTTC. This codes for CASSYASGKDEQFF.

This clonotype has a handful of counts. This sequence joins TRBV29-1 and TRBJ2-5; D perhaps matches TRBD2 (5 bases). Germline V gene data show CDR1 as SQVTM and CDR2 as ANQGSEA. This CDR3 is 14 amino acids long. With 3 bases removed from V and 11 bases from J, the gap between germline ends came to 22 bases. The CDR3, as DNA: TGCAGCGTTGAGGTGAGGGCCCTCTTCCATGAGCAGTACTTC. Its protein product is CSVEVRALFHEQYF. Full variable domain (rest looked up from reference TRBV29-1 and TRBJ2-5): SAVISQKPSRDICQRGTSLTIQCQVDSQVTMMFWYRQQPGQSLTLIATANQGSEATYESGFVIDKFPISRPNLTFSTLTVSNMSPEDSSIYLCSVEVRALFHEQYFGPGTRLLVL.

The sample holds a few counts of this clonotype. This chain's CDR3 is CASSYPDRGSTEAFF. DNA for the CDR3: TGTGCCAGCAGCTACCCGGACAGGGGATCCACTGAAGCTTTCTTT. V usage is TRBV7-9 and J usage is TRBJ1-1; 9 bases map to TRBD1. CDR1 and CDR2 from the germline V gene are SEHNR and FQNEAQ (reference sequence). Losses at the gene ends were 4 bases for V and 4 bases for J; bases not matched to a gene: 7. The CDR3 is made up of 15 amino acids.

The chain uses TRBV20-1 and TRBJ2-3; tentatively, D is TRBD1 or TRBD2 (5 bases each). The CDR3 has 14 residues. The V gene's germline CDR1 is DFQATT and CDR2 SNEGSKA (reference sequence). V dropped 3 bases and J dropped 5 bases, with 15 bases sitting between them. The CDR3 sequence: CSASGAPTIDTQYF. The CDR3 DNA follows: TGCAGTGCTAGCGGGGCCCCGACCATAGATACGCAGTATTTT.

The chain has TRBV4-3 and TRBJ1-6; unclear D gene. The V gene lost 1 base and the J gene lost 7 bases, with 11 bases spanning the gap. This CDR3 has 15 residues. Germline V gene sequence: CDR1 LGHNA, CDR2 YSLEER. The CDR3: CASSQGRLFNSPLHF. CDR3 nucleotides: TGCGCCAGCAGCCAAGGCAGGTTGTTCAATTCACCCCTCCACTTT.

The chain links TRBV6-2 or TRBV6-3 to TRBJ2-1, with 14 bases lining up with TRBD2. Germline lookup yields CDR1 MNHEY and CDR2 SVGEGT. The CDR3 runs to 19 residues. V lost 5 bases and J lost 0; bases outside the gene matches: 9. CDR3 sequence: CASSRGLAGGLSSYNEQFF. CDR3 DNA sequence: TGTGCCAGCAGTCGTGGACTAGCGGGGGGCCTTAGCTCCTACAATGAGCAGTTCTTC.

This sequence joins TRBV7-2 and TRBJ2-2; D ambiguous. Germline V gene lookup returns CDR1 SGHTA and CDR2 FQGNSA. Trimming took 5 bases from V and 4 from J, leaving 11 bases between them. CDR3 length: 14 amino acids. The CDR3 here is CASSDYSSTGELFF. The CDR3 DNA reads TGTGCCAGCAGCGATTATAGTAGCACCGGGGAGCTGTTTTTT.

In its sample, this clonotype was seen a few times. The chain combines TRBV3-1 with TRBJ2-1; D not resolved. This CDR3 spans 14 amino acids. The V end was cut by 1 base, the J end by 7 bases, with 11 bases between. Germline CDR1 and CDR2: LGHDT and YNNKEL (reference sequence). The CDR3 nucleotides are TGTGCCAGCAGCCAAGGTACCAGGCGGAATGAGCAGTTCTTC. This sequence encodes CASSQGTRRNEQFF.

The chain uses TRBV7-2 and TRBJ2-1; 12 bases align to TRBD2. Losses at the gene ends were 1 base for V and 2 bases for J; bases not matched to a gene: 12. Germline assignment: CDR1 SGHTA and CDR2 FQGNSA. The CDR3 runs to 20 residues. DNA of the CDR3: TGTGCCAGCAGCTTAGTTTTTGGACTAGCGGGGCGGGGCACCTACAATGAGCAGTTCTTC. This codes for CASSLVFGLAGRGTYNEQFF.